Described below is a single TCR beta chain sequence and its context. This sample was included in a study of OX40 agonist ivuxolimab in advanced cancers. V lost 2 bases and J 5 bases, leaving 18 bases between the germline ends. The CDR3 covers 16 residues. Germline lookup yields CDR1 MNHEY and CDR2 SVGAGI. Sequenced by immunoSEQ multiplex PCR; TCRdb stores in-frame clones only, minus some. Of about 70,000 clones listed, more than 85% were seen once; the top ten hold more than 7.5%. The chain couples TRBV6-5 to TRBJ2-5; D is perhaps TRBD2 (6 bases). The origin of this receptor is an adult with an advanced solid tumor such as melanoma, head and neck, liver or kidney cancer. This specimen consisted of CD4+ or CD8+ T cells sorted from blood, obtained in a trial of the OX40 agonist ivuxolimab. DNA of the CDR3: TGTGCCAGCAGTTACCTGCGGCAGGGAGGAGGGGAGACCCAGTACTTC. Amino acid sequence: CASSYLRQGGGETQYF.